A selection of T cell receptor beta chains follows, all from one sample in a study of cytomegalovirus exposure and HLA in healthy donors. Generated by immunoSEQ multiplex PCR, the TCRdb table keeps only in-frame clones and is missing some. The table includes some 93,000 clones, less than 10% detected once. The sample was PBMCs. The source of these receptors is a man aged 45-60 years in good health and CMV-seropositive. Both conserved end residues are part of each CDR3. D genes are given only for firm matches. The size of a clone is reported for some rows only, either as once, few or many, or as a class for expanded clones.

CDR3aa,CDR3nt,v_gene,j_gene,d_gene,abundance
CASSPRTRGTSQFF,TGTGCCAGCAGCCCCCGGACTCGCGGGACGTCACAGTTCTTC,TRBV7-6,TRBJ2-1,.,once
CASSRTQGETQYF,TGTGCCAGCAGCCGGACGCAGGGGGAGACCCAGTACTTC,TRBV7-6,TRBJ2-5,.,few
CASSFLAGGSSYEQYF,TGCGCCAGCAGCTTCCTAGCGGGAGGGTCCTCCTACGAGCAGTACTTC,TRBV5-1,TRBJ2-7,TRBD2,few
CASSFGTGNQPQHF,TGTGCCAGCAGTTTTGGGACAGGAAATCAGCCCCAGCATTTT,TRBV28,TRBJ1-5,TRBD1,few
CAWTTGIGQPQHF,TGTGCCTGGACAACGGGGATAGGTCAGCCCCAGCATTTT,TRBV30,TRBJ1-5,.,.
CASSLLRSYNEQFF,TGTGCCAGCAGTCTCCTCCGCTCCTACAATGAGCAGTTCTTC,TRBV27,TRBJ2-1,.,.
CASSVAPRGGDEKLFF,TGTGCCAGCAGCGTAGCCCCCAGGGGAGGGGATGAAAAACTGTTTTTT,TRBV9,TRBJ1-4,.,few
CASSLGVGAGSNQPQHF,TGTGCCAGCAGTTTAGGAGTAGGGGCGGGAAGCAATCAGCCCCAGCATTTT,TRBV27,TRBJ1-5,.,.
CASSLAGTSAYEQYF,TGTGCCAGCAGCTTAGCGGGGACTAGCGCTTACGAGCAGTACTTC,TRBV7-2,TRBJ2-7,TRBD2,.
CASSVALDRGAIQYF,TGTGCCAGCAGCGTGGCGCTTGACAGGGGAGCCATTCAGTACTTC,TRBV7-2,TRBJ2-4,TRBD1,.
CASSAGPNTGELFF,TGTGCCAGCAGCGCGGGACCGAACACCGGGGAGCTGTTTTTT,TRBV6-4,TRBJ2-2,.,few
CASSLTGNGELFF,TGTGCCAGCAGCTTAACAGGGAACGGGGAGCTGTTTTTT,TRBV11-2,TRBJ2-2,.,few
CASSQDWTIPREQYF,TGCGCCAGCAGCCAAGATTGGACTATCCCTAGAGAGCAGTACTTC,TRBV4-1,TRBJ2-7,.,.
CAISDLGSGSSYEQYF,TGTGCCATCAGTGATCTGGGTAGCGGGAGCTCCTACGAGCAGTACTTC,TRBV10-3,TRBJ2-7,TRBD2,few
CASSVAREQFF,TGTGCCAGCAGTGTGGCGCGGGAGCAGTTCTTC,TRBV6-1,TRBJ2-1,.,few
CASSLNGEPQHF,TGTGCCAGCAGCTTAAACGGGGAGCCCCAGCATTTT,TRBV7-8,TRBJ1-5,.,.
CASISTAEGNQPQHF,TGTGCCAGCATCTCGACAGCCGAGGGCAATCAGCCCCAGCATTTT,TRBV2,TRBJ1-5,.,few
CASSRAAGPGANVLTF,TGCGCCAGCAGCCGGGCGGCGGGGCCTGGGGCCAACGTCCTGACTTTC,TRBV4-3,TRBJ2-6,.,.
CASSPIGGGLNSPLHF,TGTGCCAGCAGCCCCATTGGTGGGGGGTTAAATTCACCCCTCCACTTT,TRBV27,TRBJ1-6,.,few
CASRETSFEQFF,TGTGCCAGCAGGGAGACTAGTTTTGAGCAGTTCTTC,TRBV2,TRBJ2-1,.,.
CASSLRGGGTEAFF,TGTGCCAGCAGCTTAAGGGGGGGTGGGACTGAAGCTTTCTTT,TRBV7-9,TRBJ1-1,.,few
CASSVESRRGLNYGYTF,TGTGCCAGCAGCGTAGAATCCCGGAGGGGGCTTAACTATGGCTACACCTTC,TRBV9,TRBJ1-2,TRBD1,few
CASSDSAERRQTQYF,TGTGCCAGCAGTGACTCGGCCGAGAGGCGGCAGACCCAGTACTTC,TRBV6-4,TRBJ2-5,.,few
CASSLKPTGGQLYNEQFF,TGTGCCAGCAGCCTAAAACCGACAGGGGGACAACTCTACAATGAGCAGTTCTTC,TRBV7-8,TRBJ2-1,TRBD1,.
CASSLLAGEGTGELFF,TGTGCCAGCAGTTTACTAGCGGGAGAGGGCACCGGGGAGCTGTTTTTT,TRBV27,TRBJ2-2,TRBD2,few
CASSFSGGNGYTF,TGTGCCAGTAGTTTCTCAGGGGGAAATGGCTACACCTTC,TRBV19,TRBJ1-2,TRBD1,once
CASSEGRGNQPQHF,TGTGCCAGCAGTGAGGGTAGGGGAAATCAGCCCCAGCATTTT,TRBV2,TRBJ1-5,.,.
CASSLPPQGITEAFF,TGTGCCAGCAGCTTACCCCCGCAGGGTATCACTGAAGCTTTCTTT,TRBV5-6,TRBJ1-1,.,.
CASSQDRDGSPLHF,TGTGCCAGCAGTCAGGACAGGGACGGCTCACCCCTCCACTTT,TRBV27,TRBJ1-6,TRBD1,.
CASRRDSASIDTQYF,TGTGCCAGCAGACGGGACAGCGCTTCCATAGATACGCAGTATTTT,TRBV28,TRBJ2-3,TRBD1,.
CSVQRTGGWKQYF,TGCAGCGTCCAACGGACAGGGGGCTGGAAGCAGTACTTC,TRBV29-1,TRBJ2-7,TRBD1,.
CASSFAQAQGWNEQFF,TGTGCCAGCAGTTTCGCCCAGGCACAGGGATGGAATGAGCAGTTCTTC,TRBV28,TRBJ2-1,.,few
CASSLFASRPTQYF,TGTGCCAGCAGTTTATTTGCTAGCCGACCGACGCAGTACTTC,TRBV27,TRBJ2-7,.,.
CASSLKRSGDNEQFF,TGCGCCAGCAGCTTGAAACGGTCTGGAGACAATGAGCAGTTCTTC,TRBV5-1,TRBJ2-1,.,few
CASREKTGGGYGYTF,TGTGCCAGCAGAGAAAAAACAGGGGGCGGCTATGGCTACACCTTC,TRBV27,TRBJ1-2,TRBD1,few
CAISEQVPGAGFF,TGTGCCATCAGTGAACAAGTTCCAGGGGCGGGGTTCTTC,TRBV10-3,TRBJ2-1,.,.
CASSKLAGGYEQYF,TGTGCCAGCAGCAAACTAGCGGGAGGCTACGAGCAGTACTTC,TRBV28,TRBJ2-7,TRBD2,few
CASSLRSPYNEQFF,TGTGCCAGCAGCCTCAGGTCCCCCTACAATGAGCAGTTCTTC,TRBV7-3,TRBJ2-1,.,.
CASTPQQGAFAFF,TGTGCCAGCACCCCCCAACAGGGGGCGTTCGCTTTCTTT,TRBV27,TRBJ1-1,TRBD1,.
CASRVRQDRQETQYF,TGTGCCAGCAGAGTCCGGCAGGATAGGCAAGAGACCCAGTACTTC,TRBV6-1,TRBJ2-5,.,few
CASSQEARGAGELFF,TGCGCCAGCAGCCAAGAAGCGCGGGGAGCCGGGGAGCTGTTTTTT,TRBV4-1,TRBJ2-2,.,.
CASSLGGRGNTEAFF,TGTGCCAGCAGTTTAGGCGGCAGGGGAAACACTGAAGCTTTCTTT,TRBV28,TRBJ1-1,.,few
CASSLMTGGNTEAFF,TGTGCCAGCAGTCTAATGACAGGTGGGAACACTGAAGCTTTCTTT,TRBV28,TRBJ1-1,.,few
CASSFGGGVRGQETQYF,TGTGCCAGCAGCTTTGGTGGCGGGGTGAGGGGTCAAGAGACCCAGTACTTC,TRBV5-4,TRBJ2-5,.,.
CASSESGVGNQPQHF,TGTGCCAGCAGTGAATCAGGGGTTGGCAATCAGCCCCAGCATTTT,TRBV6-1,TRBJ1-5,.,few
CSVPRDMNTEAFF,TGCAGCGTCCCCCGGGATATGAACACTGAAGCTTTCTTT,TRBV29-1,TRBJ1-1,.,.
CASSLTGNYGYTF,TGTGCCAGCAGTTTAACCGGGAACTATGGCTACACCTTC,TRBV27,TRBJ1-2,.,few
CASSHEPGQGAYEQYF,TGTGCCAGCAGCCACGAGCCGGGACAGGGGGCCTACGAGCAGTACTTC,TRBV7-9,TRBJ2-7,TRBD1,.
CASSRQGRNEKLFF,TGTGCCAGCAGCCGACAGGGGAGGAATGAAAAACTGTTTTTT,TRBV5-5,TRBJ1-4,TRBD1,few
CASSARQGPYGYTF,TGTGCCAGCAGTGCTCGACAGGGCCCATATGGCTACACCTTC,TRBV2,TRBJ1-2,TRBD1,.
CASSQTTSGRDNTGELFF,TGTGCCAGCAGCCAAACGACTAGCGGGAGAGATAACACCGGGGAGCTGTTTTTT,TRBV7-3,TRBJ2-2,TRBD2,.
CASSRLTSGSTDTQYF,TGTGCCAGCAGCCGATTGACTAGCGGGAGCACAGATACGCAGTATTTT,TRBV5-6,TRBJ2-3,TRBD2,few
CASSMGRNSNQPQHF,TGTGCCAGTAGTATGGGGCGGAACAGCAATCAGCCCCAGCATTTT,TRBV19,TRBJ1-5,.,few
CASSRDRVTEAFF,TGTGCCAGCAGCCGGGACAGGGTTACTGAAGCTTTCTTT,TRBV6-5,TRBJ1-1,TRBD1,few
CASSSPGQERRSQHF,TGTGCCAGCAGTTCACCGGGACAAGAGCGACGGTCCCAGCATTTT,TRBV28,TRBJ1-5,.,.